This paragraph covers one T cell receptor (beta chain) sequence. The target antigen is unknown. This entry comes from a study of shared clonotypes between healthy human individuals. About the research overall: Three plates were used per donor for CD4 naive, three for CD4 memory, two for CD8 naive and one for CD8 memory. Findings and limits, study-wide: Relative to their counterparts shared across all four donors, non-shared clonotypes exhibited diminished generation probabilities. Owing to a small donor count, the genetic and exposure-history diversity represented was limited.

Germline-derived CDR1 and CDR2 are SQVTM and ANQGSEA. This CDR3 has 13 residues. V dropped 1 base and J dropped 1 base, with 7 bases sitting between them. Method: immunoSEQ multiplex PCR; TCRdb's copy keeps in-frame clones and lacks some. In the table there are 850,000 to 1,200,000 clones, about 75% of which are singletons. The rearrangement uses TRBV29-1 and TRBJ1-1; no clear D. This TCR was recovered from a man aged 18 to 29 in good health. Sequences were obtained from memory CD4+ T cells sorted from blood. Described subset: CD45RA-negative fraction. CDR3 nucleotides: TGCAGCGTTGAAGCGTTTGAGAACACTGAAGCTTTCTTT. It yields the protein CSVEAFENTEAFF.